A selection of T cell receptor beta chains follows, all from one sample in a study of human T cells and chemical hapten exposure. Using its own MiXCR run on the RACE reads, TCRdb lists one record per CDR3 protein. The repertoire has 75,000 to 95,000 distinct CDR3 sequences, approximately 11% of them found once; the top ten carry around 2.1%. Sequenced here: whole blood, sampled in connection with sensitization to the hapten diphenylcyclopropenone (DPC). The receptors were sampled from a man aged 40-55 years with alopecia areata. Some clones in this sample may be carry-over from other donors' samples. Both conserved end residues are part of each CDR3. The order of the fields is V gene, J gene, D gene, clone size, CDR3 DNA, CDR3 protein. The D gene is left open where the match is weak. Clone size, where shown, is once, few, many, or a class for clones that have expanded.

v_call: TRBV3-1
j_call: TRBJ2-3
d_call: -
clone_size: -
cdr3_nt: TGTGCCAGCAGCCAAGGCCGCAGGGATACGCAGTATTTT
cdr3_aa: CASSQGRRDTQYF

v_call: TRBV5-1
j_call: TRBJ1-1
d_call: -
clone_size: few
cdr3_nt: TGCGCCAGCAGCTTGGCCTCTGGGGCCCTCGAAGGCACTGAAGCTTTCTTT
cdr3_aa: CASSLASGALEGTEAFF

v_call: TRBV16
j_call: TRBJ1-4
d_call: -
clone_size: many
cdr3_nt: TGTGCCAGCAGCCAATCGACTCAGTATAATGAAAAACTGTTTTTT
cdr3_aa: CASSQSTQYNEKLFF

v_call: TRBV29-1
j_call: TRBJ2-3
d_call: -
clone_size: few
cdr3_nt: TGCAGCGTTGAGGGAAGGAGCGGATTACTCACAGATACGCAGTATTTT
cdr3_aa: CSVEGRSGLLTDTQYF

v_call: TRBV29-1
j_call: TRBJ2-1
d_call: -
clone_size: -
cdr3_nt: TGCAGCGTCCTTAGAGAGCCGAAGGGTGAGCAGTTCTTC
cdr3_aa: CSVLREPKGEQFF

v_call: TRBV7-6
j_call: TRBJ2-2
d_call: TRBD2
clone_size: many
cdr3_nt: TGTGCCAGCAGCTCTACTAGCGGGAGCGCCGGGGAGCTGTTTTTT
cdr3_aa: CASSSTSGSAGELFF

v_call: TRBV7-2
j_call: TRBJ2-3
d_call: -
clone_size: few
cdr3_nt: TGTGCCAGCAGCCCAGGGGGGGGAGGAGATACGCAGTATTTT
cdr3_aa: CASSPGGGGDTQYF

v_call: TRBV5-4
j_call: TRBJ1-1
d_call: TRBD1
clone_size: few
cdr3_nt: TGTGCCAGCAATGATCAGGGGGCAGTCACTGAAGCTTTCTTT
cdr3_aa: CASNDQGAVTEAFF

v_call: TRBV20-1
j_call: TRBJ1-5
d_call: -
clone_size: few
cdr3_nt: TGCAGTGCTGGGGGACTGAGCAATCAGCCCCAGCATTTT
cdr3_aa: CSAGGLSNQPQHF

v_call: TRBV30
j_call: TRBJ1-5
d_call: TRBD1
clone_size: -
cdr3_nt: TGTGCCTGGAGATCGGGACAGGGGGCAATCAGCAATCAGCCCCAGCATTTT
cdr3_aa: CAWRSGQGAISNQPQHF

v_call: TRBV29-1
j_call: TRBJ1-4
d_call: -
clone_size: -
cdr3_nt: TGCAGCGTCCAACGGACAGCAACTAATGAAAAACTGTTTTTT
cdr3_aa: CSVQRTATNEKLFF

v_call: TRBV6-6
j_call: TRBJ2-1
d_call: -
clone_size: -
cdr3_nt: TGTGCCTCCGGCCCCACCGGGACGCGCAATGAGCAGTTCTTC
cdr3_aa: CASGPTGTRNEQFF